This TCR beta chain was captured in a study of blood T cell repertoires in COVID-19. The table came from immunoSEQ multiplex PCR; TCRdb's copy has only in-frame clones and leaves some out. The sample contains around 130,000 clones, 85% to 90% of which appear only once. CDR1 is SGHTA, CDR2 FQGNSA, per germline. V shed 2 bases and J 3 bases; nucleotides not matched to a gene: 3. The CDR3 totals 15 residues. Sequencing was done on a sample of peripheral blood. The chain joins TRBV7-2 to TRBJ1-2; 10 bases map to TRBD1. The clonotype originates from a woman older than 75 with acute or convalescent COVID-19. Here the CDR3 reads CASSLQGQGYYGYTF. As DNA, the CDR3 is TGTGCCAGCAGCTTACAGGGACAGGGGTACTATGGCTACACCTTC.